The sequence of this T cell receptor beta chain was determined in a study of cytomegalovirus exposure and HLA in healthy donors. Whole-study results and caveats: Subsequent analysis of the 100 to 150 validation repertoires found a tendency for first-cohort TCR clusters to co-occur.

Generated by immunoSEQ multiplex PCR, the TCRdb table keeps only in-frame clones and is missing some. The sample carries roughly 70,000 clones, approximately 96% recorded once. Trimming cost V 6 bases and J 2 bases, with 4 bases left between them. CDR3 length: 11 residues. Germline loops: CDR1 MNHEY, CDR2 SMNVEV (reference sequence). With respect to this clone: Antigen unknown.

This clonotype originated in a woman younger than 30 in good health and CMV-seropositive. V usage is TRBV27 and J usage is TRBJ1-1, with D uncertain. Sequences were obtained from PBMCs. CDR3 nucleotides: TGTGCCAGCAGATCAAACACTGAAGCTTTCTTT. Residues: CASRSNTEAFF.